The 7 T cell receptor beta chains reported below all come from one sample, sequenced in a study of graft-versus-host responses after intestinal transplantation. TCRdb keeps only in-frame clones here, not all; method: immunoSEQ multiplex PCR. The sample lists around 54,000 clones; under 95% were seen once. The sequencing here drew on PBMCs, taken nearly 670 days after intestinal transplant. Receptors were obtained from a human patient who received an intestinal transplant, so some T cells may come from the graft donor.

CDR3 sequence (DNA): TGTGCCAGCAGTGATCAGGGTGAAAGTTCACCCCTCCACTTT. It yields the protein CASSDQGESSPLHF. V gene TRBV25-1 combines with J gene TRBJ1-6; tentative D call: TRBD1 (5 bases). This CDR3 comprises 14 residues. V was shortened by 3 bases and J by 9 bases, with 12 bases between the two germline ends. From germline, CDR1 is MGHDK and CDR2 SYGVNS.

The rearrangement uses TRBV9 and TRBJ2-2; tentatively, D is TRBD1 or TRBD2 (6 bases each). There are 15 residues in the CDR3. V was trimmed by 4 bases and J by 7 bases, leaving 17 bases between them. CDR1 and CDR2 from the germline V gene are SGDLS and YYNGEE. The CDR3 is CASSTGAGTSGELFF. CDR3 coding DNA: TGTGCCAGCAGCACGGGGGCCGGTACGAGCGGGGAGCTGTTTTTT.

V is TRBV6-1 and J is TRBJ2-2; no clear D gene. Germline CDR1 and CDR2: MNHNS and SASEGT. Trimming shortened V by 4 bases and J by 4 bases, and 13 bases separated the two germline ends. The CDR3 is 15 residues long. The CDR3 here is CASSVRFDITGELFF. The DNA for the CDR3 is TGTGCCAGCAGTGTTCGATTCGACATCACCGGGGAGCTGTTTTTT.

This clone occurred once. The chain recombines TRBV5-1 with TRBJ2-5, with D possibly matching TRBD2 (6 bases). Germline assignment: CDR1 SGHRS and CDR2 YFSETQ. This CDR3 is built from 14 residues. Trimming took off 0 bases at V and 2 bases at J, with 8 bases between the two ends. CDR3 sequence: CASSLAGDQETQYF. In DNA form, the CDR3 reads TGCGCCAGCAGCTTGGCGGGAGATCAAGAGACCCAGTACTTC.

This chain connects TRBV4-2 to TRBJ1-3; maybe TRBD1 (5 bases). Germline CDR1 is LGHNA and CDR2 is YNFKEQ. This CDR3 has 17 residues. Trimming stripped 3 bases from V and 3 bases from J, with 18 bases between. The CDR3 sequence: CASSHPGAIGGGNTIYF. As DNA, the CDR3 is TGTGCCAGCAGCCACCCCGGGGCCATTGGAGGTGGAAACACCATATATTTT.

The sample holds a few counts of this clone. In DNA, the CDR3 is TGCGCCAGCGGGGGACAACTGAACACTGAAGCTTTCTTT. This codes for CASGGQLNTEAFF. The J gene is TRBJ1-1, the V gene TRBV10-2; TRBD1 might be the D (6 bases). Germline V CDR1 and CDR2: WSHSY, SAAADI. CDR3 length: 13 amino acids. The V and J ends lost 8 bases and 0 bases respectively, with 10 bases between them.

V is TRBV5-1 and J is TRBJ2-5; 7 nucleotides line up with TRBD1. Germline values: CDR1 SGHRS, CDR2 YFSETQ. Trimming at V came to 4 bases and at J to 5 bases, leaving 11 bases not matched to a gene. The CDR3 runs to 15 residues. CDR3 protein: CASSPLGQDGETQYF. The CDR3 DNA is TGCGCCAGCAGCCCCCTAGGACAGGACGGGGAGACCCAGTACTTC.